This T cell receptor beta chain was sequenced in a study of brain metastases from non-small cell lung cancer. Findings of the study overall: Compared with primary tumors, brain metastases showed less T-cell infiltration. TCR repertoires overlapped largely between brain metastases and matched primaries. T-cell clones appeared expanded in around 61% of brain metastases relative to matched primary tumors.

Here immunoSEQ multiplex PCR was the method, and the copy in TCRdb shows in-frame clones only, minus some. The sample includes about 750 clones, roughly 83% of them seen just once. Concerning this clone: The antigen is unknown. The junction departs from germline at one end; a sequencing error may be responsible.

Germline V gives CDR1 MNHEY, CDR2 SVGAGI. The length of the CDR3 is 16 residues. The gene calls are TRBV6-5 and TRBJ1-2, with 8 bases identical to TRBD1. Sequenced sample: tissue from a brain metastasis. This clonotype originated in a donor at least 40 years old with non-small cell lung cancer. CDR3 residues: CASSYSVQGAIYSYTF. CDR3 in DNA: TGTGCCAGCAGTTACTCAGTCCAGGGGGCGATCTATAGCTACACCTTC.